Listed here are 15 T cell receptor beta chains from one sample, sequenced in a study of T cells in Graves' hyperthyroidism and ophthalmopathy (dated by TCRdb to the late 2010s). Libraries were made using multiplex PCR. Instrument used: Illumina HiSeq 2000. TCR beta CDR3 regions were amplified from RNA transcripts. A first-round RT-PCR of the TCR CDR3 used the HTBI primer set with the Qiagen OneStep RT-PCR kit. TCRdb trimmed the raw reads at Q25, called clones with MiXCR and kept productive beta chains. All rows with the same CDR3 protein become a single entry with the most common DNA and genes. The sample profile shows more than 300,000 distinct CDR3 sequences; 15% to 20% of them were found once. The biggest ten clones account for around a third of the sample. The source material was blood. These receptors all stem from a woman younger than 45 with Graves' hyperthyroidism that later progressed to Graves' ophthalmopathy.

The table lists this clonotype with many counts. The V call is TRBV19, the J call TRBJ2-7; either TRBD1 or TRBD2 may fit D (5 bases each). The CDR3 is 15 amino acids. Trimming left V 3 bases short and J 2 bases short, with 14 bases between. Germline V gives CDR1 LNHDA, CDR2 SQIVND (reference sequence). The CDR3 DNA reads TGTGCCAGTAGTATTTTCGACGGGGCGACCTACGAGCAGTACTTC. It is translated as CASSIFDGATYEQYF.

This clonotype was counted many times. This sequence joins TRBV2 and TRBJ2-3; D uncertain. The CDR3 runs to 12 residues. The V end was cut by 3 bases, the J end by 6 bases, with 7 bases between. Germline V gives CDR1 SNHLY, CDR2 FYNNEI. The CDR3 spells CASSDRPDTQYF. The CDR3 region has the DNA TGTGCCAGCAGTGACAGACCGGATACGCAGTATTTT.

This clonotype has ten or more counts. This chain links TRBV2 with TRBJ2-7; D is ambiguous. The CDR3 sequence is 13 residues long. The V gene lost 3 bases and the J gene lost 3 bases, with 9 bases spanning the gap. The germline V gene encodes CDR1 SNHLY and CDR2 FYNNEI. The CDR3: CASSEGRHYEQYF. The CDR3 DNA reads TGTGCCAGCAGTGAGGGCAGACACTACGAGCAGTACTTC.

This clonotype was observed at least ten times. The chain carries TRBV5-1 and TRBJ2-2; perhaps TRBD2 as D (6 bases). CDR3 length: 15 amino acids. V lost 0 bases to trimming and J lost 4 bases, with 10 bases between them. The germline V gene encodes CDR1 SGHRS and CDR2 YFSETQ. CDR3 region: CASSLGGTSTGELFF. Written as DNA, the CDR3 is TGCGCCAGCAGCTTGGGCGGGACGAGCACCGGGGAGCTGTTTTTT.

In DNA form, the CDR3 reads TGCAGTGCTAGACAACCGGGACAGGGGGCGCGGTGGACTGAAGCTTTCTTT. It yields the protein CSARQPGQGARWTEAFF. The chain couples TRBV20-1 to TRBJ1-1; 12 bases are a match to TRBD1. This CDR3 region has 17 residues. Trimming removed 2 bases from V and 5 bases from J; junction bases left unmatched: 12. Germline CDR1 reads DFQATT; CDR2 reads SNEGSKA (reference sequence).

This clonotype was counted at least ten times. The chain carries TRBV27 and TRBJ2-5, with 8 bases matching TRBD1. This CDR3 is 15 amino acids long. Germline V gene sequence: CDR1 MNHEY, CDR2 SMNVEV (reference sequence). The CDR3 loop is CAVAEQGGSVETQYF. CDR3 nucleotide sequence: TGTGCTGTCGCCGAACAGGGGGGATCGGTGGAGACCCAGTACTTC.

The V gene is TRBV7-3, the J gene TRBJ2-3; weak D call: TRBD1 (5 bases). The CDR3 runs 15 residues. Trimming took off 3 bases at V and 2 bases at J, with 12 bases between the two ends. Germline V gives CDR1 SGHTA, CDR2 FQGTGA. In nucleotides, the CDR3 is TGTGCCAGCAGCTTGTGGGGCCAATCCACAGATACGCAGTATTTT. This encodes CASSLWGQSTDTQYF.

This clonotype was seen at least ten times. The CDR3 DNA is TGTGCCAGTACCCGACAGAGAAACACTGAAGCTTTCTTT. The encoded protein is CASTRQRNTEAFF. V is TRBV19 and J is TRBJ1-1; a weak D match, TRBD1 (5 bases). CDR1 LNHDA and CDR2 SQIVND come from the germline V gene (reference sequence). The CDR3 is made up of 13 amino acids. Between the trimmed V and J ends, which lost 7 bases and 2 bases, there was a span of 11 bases. Full variable domain (remainder filled in from reference TRBV19 and TRBJ1-1): DGGITQSPKYLFRKEGQNVTLSCEQNLNHDAMYWYRQDPGQGLRLIYYSQIVNDFQKGDIAEGYSVSREKKESFPLTVTSAQKNPTAFYLCASTRQRNTEAFFGQGTRLTVV.

Many counts were recorded for this clonotype. The V gene is TRBV12-3 or TRBV12-4, the J gene TRBJ2-2; D is possibly TRBD1 (6 bases). V was pared by 6 bases and J by 6 bases, with 17 bases between. The CDR3 loop spans 15 amino acids. In nucleotides, the CDR3 is TGTGCCAGCAGCTCCACAGGGAGCTCCCCCGGGGAGCTGTTTTTT. This encodes CASSSTGSSPGELFF.

About this clonotype: A much more abundant neighbour one base away suggests this may be a read error. This chain joins TRBV27 and TRBJ2-7, with 9 bases that match TRBD2. V was clipped by 11 bases and J by 3 bases; unmatched bases: 11. The CDR3 is 14 amino acids. Germline V lookup: CDR1 MNHEY, CDR2 SMNVEV (reference sequence). The CDR3 DNA follows: TGTGCCGGCAATCCTAGCGGGAACGACTACGAGCAGTACTTC. Encoded protein: CAGNPSGNDYEQYF.

About this clonotype: A read error may produce the germline difference seen at one junction end. The chain links TRBV14 to TRBJ1-4; no definite D call. This CDR3 is built from 14 residues. The germline CDR1 and CDR2 sequences are SGHDN and FVKESK. CDR3 in amino acids: CASSQAVANEKLLF. Written as DNA, the CDR3 is TGTGCCAGCAGCCAAGCCGTGGCTAATGAAAAACTGCTTTTT. The variable domain in full, completed from reference TRBV14 and TRBJ1-4, reads EAGVTQFPSHSVIEKGQTVTLRCDPISGHDNLYWYRRVMGKEIKFLLHFVKESKQDESGMPNNRFLAERTGGTYSTLKVQPAELEDSGVYFCASSQAVANEKLLFGSGTQLSVL.

The rearrangement links TRBV30 to TRBJ1-1; tentatively, D is TRBD1 (5 bases). This CDR3 region has 13 residues. Germline assignment: CDR1 GTSNPN and CDR2 SVGIG (reference sequence). The V and J ends lost 3 bases and 4 bases respectively, with 12 bases between them. CDR3 protein: CAWRGEEITEAFF. CDR3 coding DNA: TGTGCCTGGAGGGGGGAGGAGATCACTGAAGCTTTCTTT.

This clonotype has at least ten counts. V is TRBV11-1 and J is TRBJ2-1; 8 positions match TRBD2. V dropped 5 bases and J dropped 4; count of bases not matched to a gene: 1. The CDR3 is 13 amino acids. Germline lookup yields CDR1 SGHAT and CDR2 FQDESV (reference sequence). The CDR3 spells CASSPGGYNEQFF. CDR3 DNA sequence: TGTGCCAGCAGCCCGGGGGGGTACAATGAGCAGTTCTTC.

This clonotype was counted many times. The chain couples TRBV19 to TRBJ2-4; D not resolved. V lost 3 bases and J lost 3, with 9 bases in between. Germline CDR1 reads LNHDA; CDR2 reads SQIVND (reference sequence). The CDR3 loop spans 14 amino acids. CDR3 nucleotides: TGTGCCAGTAGTATGGGGTTAGTCAAAAACATTCAGTACTTC. Amino acid sequence: CASSMGLVKNIQYF.

This clonotype was counted only a few times. Here the CDR3 omits its conserved ending phenylalanine or tryptophan, so a read error is the likely source. The chain couples TRBV20-1 to TRBJ1-2, with TRBD1 matching over 8 bases. The ends lost 3 bases at V and 5 bases at J; junction bases unmatched: 8. The CDR3 totals 14 residues. Germline V gene data show CDR1 as DFQATT and CDR2 as SNEGSKA (reference sequence). The CDR3 reads CSASDGQGEYGYTV. In nucleotides, the CDR3 is TGCAGTGCTAGTGATGGACAGGGCGAATATGGCTACACCGTC.